This T cell receptor beta chain was sequenced during a study of T cells in narcolepsy (dated by TCRdb to about 2018). About the full investigation: The study enrolled patients with narcolepsy type 1 or type 2 (NT1, NT2) together with healthy control donors. Autoreactive T cells targeting hypocretin neuron self-antigens (hypocretin, TRIB2) were sought in narcolepsy patients, and TCR Vbeta sequencing was used to track clonotypes in blood and CSF. Summary of the overall study and its limitations: Autoreactive clonotypes were reported to be detected serially in the blood of the same patients and of different patients, but not in the blood of healthy controls. Plots comparing CSF and blood CD4+ T cell clonotypes from the same patient highlighted HCRT-specific and TRIB2-specific autoreactive clonotypes. Numbers of sequenced blood memory CD4+ clonotypes were comparable, with averages of approximately 39,000 in patients and fewer than 35,000 in controls. Certain blood memory CD4+ repertoires from patients and controls had no sequences that matched autoreactive T cell clones.

V loses 7 bases, J loses 3 bases, and the germline ends lie 7 bases apart. CDR1 and CDR2 are drawn from the germline V gene: MNHNS, SASEGT. From cysteine to phenylalanine, the CDR3 is 12 amino acids long. Only the CDR3 region is kept as DNA, spanning 36 bases read in frame from base 1. For TCR Vbeta sequencing, memory CD4+ T cells were sorted ex vivo from the peripheral blood of both healthy controls and narcolepsy patients. The library was generated by the immunoSEQ multiplex PCR assay. Held by TCRdb, this immuneACCESS table contains in-frame sequences only and omits some clones. Under half of the omission traces to an unresolved V gene where checked; the cause of the rest is unknown. In this sample the table shows some 32,000 clones, around 80% of which occur a single time. Of the sample, 1.2% is held by the ten largest clones. In the case of this clone: Its binding antigen is unknown. No much larger clonotype is one base removed from it; base qualities were not supplied.

This clonotype originated in a human donor with narcolepsy. The sequencing input was CD45RA- memory CD4+ T cells from PBMCs. Read against the paper, the sample's cell subset or site label means: memory T cells sorted ex vivo from peripheral blood. The rearrangement combines TRBV6-1 with TRBJ2-1; too little of a D gene remains to name it. In nucleotide form, the sequence is TGTGCCAGCAAAGAAGGCTACAATGAGCAGTTCTTC. It is translated as CASKEGYNEQFF.